A single T cell receptor (beta chain) is shown here with its context. This clonotype was found a few times. Its binding antigen is unknown. No base quality values were provided; no much bigger clone lies one nucleotide off. Synovial fluid samples were matched to blood samples from the same ankylosing spondylitis patients. The record originates from a study of CD8 T cells in ankylosing spondylitis (dated by TCRdb to about 2017). Describing the broader study: The study profiled T cell receptor beta repertoires in healthy donors and ankylosing spondylitis patients to find disease-linked TCR variants. The full study cohort was made up of roughly 25 ankylosing spondylitis patients and 108 healthy donors. Peripheral blood was sampled, and synovial fluid was additionally collected from ankylosing spondylitis patients. The paper as a whole reports these results and caveats: The disease-linked clones were reported to be significantly enriched in matched synovial fluid samples from ankylosing spondylitis patients. A TCR beta motif made up of eight highly homologous amino acid variants appeared to be characteristic of blood from ankylosing spondylitis patients. In peripheral blood, the disease-linked clones were found at relatively low frequencies and had a CD8+ phenotype. Some motif variants were previously reported in synovial fluid and blood of reactive arthritis patients, suggesting common disease-initiation mechanisms.

V is cut back by 3 bases and J by 9 bases, with 14 bases in the junction unmatched. Its CDR3 holds 15 amino acids, cysteine through phenylalanine. Just CDR3 DNA is preserved here, 45 bases in frame from base 1. For CDR1 and CDR2, the germline V gene lists SGHDN and FVKESK. Sequencing relied on an Illumina HiSeq 2500. TCR beta libraries were prepared by quantitative 5'-RACE with molecular barcodes. Per the authors' processing: A new computational method, built on a probabilistic model of VDJ rearrangement, was used to identify disease-linked TCR variants. TCRdb applied fastp at Q25 and MiXCR to the public reads, then kept only in-frame beta chains. CDR3 protein sequences are deduplicated, and each keeps its most common genes and DNA. TCRdb, rather than the study authors, made the V and J calls. A total of approximately 140,000 distinct CDR3 sequences appear in this sample, 40% to 50% of them only once. 13% to 15% of the sample is in the top ten clones.

The sequenced material came from synovial fluid, either unsorted or a sorted T cell fraction (not recorded which). The TCR originated in a male donor with ankylosing spondylitis. The chain couples TRBV14 to TRBJ2-7, and 7 bases in between align with TRBD2. The encoded CDR3 is CASSHPGGRRSGQYF. The base sequence is TGTGCCAGCAGCCATCCGGGGGGTAGGAGGTCGGGGCAGTACTTC.